This T cell receptor beta chain was profiled in a study of CD8 T cells in ankylosing spondylitis. The CDR3 totals 13 residues. Germline V gives CDR1 SQVTM, CDR2 ANQGSEA. V shed 6 bases and J shed 4 bases, with 15 bases lying between them. The TCR beta libraries were generated through quantitative 5'-RACE incorporating molecular barcodes. One entry per CDR3 protein results from TCRdb running MiXCR on the 5' RACE reads. The data contain more than 500,000 distinct CDR3 sequences, roughly 5% of them singletons. Many counts were recorded for this clonotype. Its antigen remains unknown. Overall study findings and caveats: Clones tied to disease were said to be significantly enriched in matched ankylosing spondylitis synovial fluid. The study identified a TCR beta motif of under ten highly homologous variants that appeared characteristic of ankylosing spondylitis blood.

This clonotype was obtained from a male donor with ankylosing spondylitis. The chain has TRBV29-1 and TRBJ2-5; D call uncertain. The sequenced material came from blood, either unsorted or a sorted T cell fraction (not recorded which). DNA for the CDR3: TGCAGCGTCCGGCTAGTCTTGTTAGAGACCCAGTACTTC. It specifies CSVRLVLLETQYF. Based on the CDR3 plus reference TRBV29-1 and TRBJ2-5, the full variable domain is SAVISQKPSRDICQRGTSLTIQCQVDSQVTMMFWYRQQPGQSLTLIATANQGSEATYESGFVIDKFPISRPNLTFSTLTVSNMSPEDSSIYLCSVRLVLLETQYFGPGTRLLVL.